The text below deals with one TCR beta chain. J gave up 6 bases and V 4 bases, and 11 bases lay outside the gene matches. CDR1 is SGHRS, CDR2 YFSETQ, per germline. The CDR3 contains 15 residues. The entry originates in a study of T cell responses to AZD1222 COVID-19 vaccine. Generated by immunoSEQ multiplex PCR, the TCRdb table keeps only in-frame clones and is missing some. The data hold 100,000 to 130,000 clones, with roughly 90% observed a single time. The sample in question was peripheral blood, obtained 28 days after the second AZD1222 dose. The chain links TRBV5-1 to TRBJ1-2, with 8 bases lining up with TRBD1. The sequence derives from an adult who received the AZD1222 COVID-19 vaccine. In nucleotides, the CDR3 is TGCGCCAGCAGCAATGCGCTACCGGGACAGGATGGCTACACCTTC. Its translation is CASSNALPGQDGYTF.